The sample holds a few counts of the clone carrying this T cell receptor beta chain. V gave up 5 bases and J gave up 2 bases; unmatched junction bases: 6. Germline loops: CDR1 SGHNT, CDR2 YENEEA. The length of the CDR3 is 14 residues. The entry originates in a study of CD8 T cells in ankylosing spondylitis. TCRdb passed the 5' RACE reads through MiXCR, listing each CDR3 protein once. The sample has hundreds of thousands of distinct CDR3 sequences; less than 25% are singletons. This TCR was sampled from a female donor with ankylosing spondylitis or in good health (not recorded which). The chain has TRBV11-3 and TRBJ2-7, with 7 bases aligning to TRBD1. Input material: blood, either unsorted or a sorted T cell fraction (not recorded which). The CDR3 protein is CASSATGTAYEQYF. For the CDR3, the DNA is TGTGCCAGCAGCGCCACTGGGACAGCCTACGAGCAGTACTTC. Full variable domain (remainder filled in from reference TRBV11-3 and TRBJ2-7): EAGVVQSPRYKIIEKKQPVAFWCNPISGHNTLYWYLQNLGQGPELLIRYENEEAVDDSQLPKDRFSAERLKGVDSTLKIQPAELGDSAVYLCASSATGTAYEQYFGPGTRLTVT.